The clone carrying this TCR beta chain was recorded a few times. The V gene lost 5 bases and the J gene lost 7 bases, with 8 bases spanning the gap. The CDR3 extends over 12 amino acids. From germline, CDR1 is MNHEY and CDR2 SMNVEV (reference sequence). This entry is derived from a study of control samples from healthy donors and cancer patients. Profiling relied on immunoSEQ multiplex PCR, and the TCRdb table lists in-frame clones only, not all of them. The sample has about 270,000 clones, roughly four fifths seen once. This receptor was identified in a woman aged 55-70 years with lung cancer. The specimen sequenced was PBMCs. The chain employs TRBV27 and TRBJ2-2; tentative D call: TRBD1 (5 bases). This CDR3 reads CASSPQGGELFF. The CDR3 DNA follows: TGTGCCAGCAGTCCCCAGGGCGGGGAGCTGTTTTTT.